This T cell receptor (beta chain) came from a study of T cell changes during pregnancy in multiple sclerosis. The CDR3 is 13 residues long. Trimming cost V 4 bases and J 5 bases, with 12 bases left between them. Germline V gene lookup returns CDR1 SNHLY and CDR2 FYNNEI. TCRdb's table, derived via immunoSEQ multiplex PCR, lists solely in-frame clones and lacks some. The table includes tens of thousands of clones, approximately 92% detected once. The chain has TRBV2 and TRBJ2-7; a weak D match, TRBD2 (6 bases). The material was peripheral blood, obtained in the third trimester of pregnancy. The sequence derives from a female donor in good health, enrolled as a control in a pregnancy study. The CDR3 DNA follows: TGTGCCAGCAGTGCCTCTGGAGGGAACGAGCAGTACTTC. Residues: CASSASGGNEQYF.